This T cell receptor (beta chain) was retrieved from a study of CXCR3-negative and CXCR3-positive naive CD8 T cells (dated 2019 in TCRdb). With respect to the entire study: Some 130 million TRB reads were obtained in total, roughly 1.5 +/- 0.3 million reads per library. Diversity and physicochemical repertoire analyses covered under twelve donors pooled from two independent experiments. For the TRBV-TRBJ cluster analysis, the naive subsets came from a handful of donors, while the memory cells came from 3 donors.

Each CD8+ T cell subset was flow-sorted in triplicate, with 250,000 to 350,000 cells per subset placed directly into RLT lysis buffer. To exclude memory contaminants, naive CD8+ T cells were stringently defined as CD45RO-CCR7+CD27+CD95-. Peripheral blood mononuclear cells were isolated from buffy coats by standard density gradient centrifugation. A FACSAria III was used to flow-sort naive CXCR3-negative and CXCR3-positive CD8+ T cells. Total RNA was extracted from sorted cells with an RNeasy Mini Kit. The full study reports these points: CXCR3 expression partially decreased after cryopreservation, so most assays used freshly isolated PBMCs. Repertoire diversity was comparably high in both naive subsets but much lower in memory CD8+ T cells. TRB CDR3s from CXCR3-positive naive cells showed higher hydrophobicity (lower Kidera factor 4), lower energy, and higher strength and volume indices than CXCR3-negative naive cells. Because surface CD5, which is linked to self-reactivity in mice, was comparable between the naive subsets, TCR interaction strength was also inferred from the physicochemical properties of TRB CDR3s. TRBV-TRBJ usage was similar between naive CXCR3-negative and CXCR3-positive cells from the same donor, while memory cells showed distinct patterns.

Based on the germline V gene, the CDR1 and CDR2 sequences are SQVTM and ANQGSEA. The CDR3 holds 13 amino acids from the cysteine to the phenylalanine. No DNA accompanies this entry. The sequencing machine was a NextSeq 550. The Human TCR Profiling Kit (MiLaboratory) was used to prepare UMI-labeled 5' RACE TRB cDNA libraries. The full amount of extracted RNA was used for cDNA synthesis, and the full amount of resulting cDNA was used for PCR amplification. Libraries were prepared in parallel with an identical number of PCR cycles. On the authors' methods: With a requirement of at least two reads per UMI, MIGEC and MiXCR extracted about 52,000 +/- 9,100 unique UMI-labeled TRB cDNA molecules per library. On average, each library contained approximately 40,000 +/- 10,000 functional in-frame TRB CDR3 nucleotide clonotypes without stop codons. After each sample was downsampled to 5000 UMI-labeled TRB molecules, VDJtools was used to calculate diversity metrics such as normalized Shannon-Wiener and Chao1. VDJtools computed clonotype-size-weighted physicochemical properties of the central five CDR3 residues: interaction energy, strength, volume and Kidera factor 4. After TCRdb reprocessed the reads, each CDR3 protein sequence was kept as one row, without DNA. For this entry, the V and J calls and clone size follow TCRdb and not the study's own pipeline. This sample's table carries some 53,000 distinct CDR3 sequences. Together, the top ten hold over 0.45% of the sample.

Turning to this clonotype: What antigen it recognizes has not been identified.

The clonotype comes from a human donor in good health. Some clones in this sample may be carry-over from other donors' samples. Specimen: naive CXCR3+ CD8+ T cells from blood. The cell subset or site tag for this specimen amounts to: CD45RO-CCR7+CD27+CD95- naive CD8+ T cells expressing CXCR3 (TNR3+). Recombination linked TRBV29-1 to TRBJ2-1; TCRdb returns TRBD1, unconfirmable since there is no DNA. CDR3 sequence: CSVGAGDYNEQFF.